This note documents a single T cell receptor beta chain sequence. The antigen is undetermined. These data are taken from a study of T cell repertoires in cytomegalovirus infection. Study-level information: CMV infection together with matching HLA type was indicated by public TCR beta signatures. General observations from the study: Identification of carriers of CMV plus the relevant HLA was performed using cumulative public TCR beta family frequency. Clonotype analysis showed dominance of the ex vivo response by HLA-C-restricted CMV-specific TCR beta clonotypes.

The V and J ends lost 9 bases and 6 bases respectively, with 16 bases between them. This CDR3 comprises 13 residues. Germline CDR1 is LNHDA and CDR2 is SQIVND (reference sequence). TCRdb fed the reads into MiXCR, producing one record per CDR3 protein. The sample lists some 560,000 distinct CDR3 sequences, over 35% occurring once. The TCR originated in a human donor in good health (CMV status not recorded). Some clones in this sample may be carry-over from other donors' samples. The material was cultured PBMCs, obtained from culture after CMV antigen stimulation. This chain links TRBV19 with TRBJ2-3; a weak D match, TRBD2 (5 bases). CDR3 sequence (DNA): TGTGCCAGCCGCCCACTAGATTTTGATACGCAGTATTTT. This translates into CASRPLDFDTQYF.